This T cell receptor beta chain is drawn from a study of early T cells in non-severe SARS-CoV-2 infection. As part of library construction, unique molecular identifiers were attached to individual cDNA molecules. One entry per CDR3 protein results from TCRdb running MiXCR on the 5' RACE reads. The sample consists of about 98,000 distinct CDR3 sequences, over 13% of them appearing once. This clonotype was seen many times. Unmatched junction bases numbered 11, after V lost 4 bases and J lost 2 bases. The CDR3 is 17 residues long. Germline loops: CDR1 SNHLY, CDR2 FYNNEI. This receptor was taken from an adult who was a healthcare worker with PCR-confirmed SARS-CoV-2 infection or an uninfected control (not recorded which). Sequenced input: whole blood. The chain is built from TRBV2 and TRBJ2-7, with 10 bases identical to TRBD2. Here the CDR3 DNA reads TGTGCCAGCAGTGTTCCTAGCGGGAGAGCTTCTGCCTACGAGCAGTACTTC. Encoded protein: CASSVPSGRASAYEQYF.